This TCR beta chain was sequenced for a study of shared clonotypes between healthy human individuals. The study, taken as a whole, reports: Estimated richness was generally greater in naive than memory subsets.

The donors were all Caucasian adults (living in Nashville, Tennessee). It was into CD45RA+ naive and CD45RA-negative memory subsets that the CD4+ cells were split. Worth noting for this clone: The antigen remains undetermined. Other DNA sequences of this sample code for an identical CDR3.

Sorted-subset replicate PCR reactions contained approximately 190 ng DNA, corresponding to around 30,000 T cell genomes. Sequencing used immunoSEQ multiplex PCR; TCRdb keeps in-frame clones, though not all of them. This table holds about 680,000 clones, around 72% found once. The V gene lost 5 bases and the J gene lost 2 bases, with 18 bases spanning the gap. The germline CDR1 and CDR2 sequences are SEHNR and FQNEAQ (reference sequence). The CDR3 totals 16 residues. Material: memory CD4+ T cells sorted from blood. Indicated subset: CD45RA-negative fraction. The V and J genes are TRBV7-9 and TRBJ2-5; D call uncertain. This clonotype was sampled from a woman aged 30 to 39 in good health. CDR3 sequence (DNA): TGTGCCAGCAGCGATAGGGTTGGCTCGGAGCAAGAGACCCAGTACTTC. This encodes CASSDRVGSEQETQYF.